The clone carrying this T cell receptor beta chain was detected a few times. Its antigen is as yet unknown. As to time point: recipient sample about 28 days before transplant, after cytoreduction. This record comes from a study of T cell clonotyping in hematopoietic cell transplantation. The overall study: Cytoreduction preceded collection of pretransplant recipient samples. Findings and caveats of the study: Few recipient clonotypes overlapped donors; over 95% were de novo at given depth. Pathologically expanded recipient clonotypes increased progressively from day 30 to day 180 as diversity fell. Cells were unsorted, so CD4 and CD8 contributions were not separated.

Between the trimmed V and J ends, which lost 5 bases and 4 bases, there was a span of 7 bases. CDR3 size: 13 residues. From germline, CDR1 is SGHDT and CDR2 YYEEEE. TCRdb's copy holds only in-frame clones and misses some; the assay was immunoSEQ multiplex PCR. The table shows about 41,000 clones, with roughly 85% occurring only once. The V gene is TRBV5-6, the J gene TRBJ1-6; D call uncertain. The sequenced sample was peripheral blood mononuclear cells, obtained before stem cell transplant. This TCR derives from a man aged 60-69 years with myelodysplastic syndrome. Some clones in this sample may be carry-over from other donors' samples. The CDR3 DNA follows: TGTGCCAGCAGTCAGGATTATAATTCACCCCTCCACTTT. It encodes CASSQDYNSPLHF.